Below, one TCR beta chain is given with its context. What it binds is unknown. The CDR3 loop spans 11 amino acids. Germline V gives CDR1 MGHDK, CDR2 SYGVNS. The ends were cut back, 3 bases at V and 8 bases at J, with 7 bases in the middle. This sample is drawn from a study of CD8 T cells in ankylosing spondylitis. Study-level findings and limits: For ankylosing spondylitis blood, a TCR beta motif of fewer than 10 highly homologous variants appeared characteristic. Clones linked to the disease showed a CD8+ phenotype. They occurred at relatively low frequencies in peripheral blood.

Using its own MiXCR run on the 5' RACE reads, TCRdb lists one record per CDR3 protein. Of roughly 300,000 distinct CDR3 sequences listed, roughly 8% were seen once; the top ten hold approximately 14%. The gene calls are TRBV25-1 and TRBJ1-1; D unresolved. The sequenced material came from blood, either unsorted or a sorted T cell fraction (not recorded which). This TCR was recovered from a male donor with ankylosing spondylitis. The CDR3 nucleotides are TGTGCCAGCAGTGAGAGTTGGGAAGCTTTCTTT. Protein sequence: CASSESWEAFF. The full variable domain, its missing parts supplied by reference TRBV25-1 and TRBJ1-1, is EADIYQTPRYLVIGTGKKITLECSQTMGHDKMYWYQQDPGMELHLIHYSYGVNSTEKGDLSSESTVSRIRTEHFPLTLESARPSHTSQYLCASSESWEAFFGQGTRLTVV.